What follows describes a single T cell receptor beta chain. Its matching antigen is unknown. These data are taken from a study of blood T cells in healthy people across ages. Study findings and constraints: PBMCs left unsorted prevented a conclusive naive versus antigen-experienced comparison. Whereas aged donors had fewer naive CD4+ cells, long-lived donors had more of them and higher diversity.

Primers used in a second PCR of about 6 to 11 cycles were a sample-barcoded 5' primer and a J-beta primer mix. MiXCR was run by TCRdb on the 5' RACE reads, yielding one entry per CDR3 protein. The table records about 1,800,000 distinct CDR3 sequences, approximately 28% of them present only once. Germline values: CDR1 SQVTM, CDR2 ANQGSEA. The CDR3 sequence is 10 residues long. The germline V and J ends were trimmed by 3 bases and 7 bases, with 6 bases remaining between them. Ranging in age from about 6 to 90, the donors were healthy Caucasian individuals from Russia. Each sample yielded at least 6 micrograms of PBMC total RNA.

The chain links TRBV29-1 to TRBJ1-2; D remains unclear. Sample: blood. The receptor was isolated from a woman in her 30s in good health. CDR3 amino acids: CSVDGSGYTF. The DNA for the CDR3 is TGCAGCGTTGATGGGAGTGGCTACACCTTC.